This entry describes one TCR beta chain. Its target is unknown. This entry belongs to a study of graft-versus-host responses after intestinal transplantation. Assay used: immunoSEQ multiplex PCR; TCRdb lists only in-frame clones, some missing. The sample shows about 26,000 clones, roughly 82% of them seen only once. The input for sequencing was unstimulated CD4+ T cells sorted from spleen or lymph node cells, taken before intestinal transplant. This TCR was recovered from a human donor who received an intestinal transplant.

In DNA, the CDR3 is TGTGCCAGCAGCGCCGCGACAGGTTACAATGAGCAGTTCTTC. This codes for CASSAATGYNEQFF. This chain uses TRBV9 with TRBJ2-1; possibly TRBD1 for D (6 bases). The germline gives CDR1 SGDLS, CDR2 YYNGEE. Trimming shortened V by 3 bases and J by 4 bases, and 11 bases separated the two germline ends. The CDR3 has 14 amino acids.